This T cell receptor (beta chain) was obtained from a study of T cell responses to AZD1222 COVID-19 vaccine. General study points: Donors skewed white British and female; clonal diversity was possibly underestimated.

With regard to this clone: The antigen remains undetermined.

The assay was immunoSEQ multiplex PCR, and TCRdb's table has in-frame clones only and misses some. The sample shows over 150,000 clones, roughly nine tenths of them seen only once. Germline V gene lookup returns CDR1 LNHNV and CDR2 YYDKDF (reference sequence). The CDR3 consists of 13 residues. The V end was cut by 4 bases, the J end by 3 bases, with 9 bases between. The clonotype comes from an adult in good health. The chain employs TRBV15 and TRBJ1-2, with a possible D match to TRBD1 (5 bases). The source material was peripheral blood, sampled on day 0 of AZD1222 vaccination. CDR3: CATSMRGDYGYTF. Here the CDR3 DNA reads TGTGCCACCAGCATGAGGGGCGACTATGGCTACACCTTC.